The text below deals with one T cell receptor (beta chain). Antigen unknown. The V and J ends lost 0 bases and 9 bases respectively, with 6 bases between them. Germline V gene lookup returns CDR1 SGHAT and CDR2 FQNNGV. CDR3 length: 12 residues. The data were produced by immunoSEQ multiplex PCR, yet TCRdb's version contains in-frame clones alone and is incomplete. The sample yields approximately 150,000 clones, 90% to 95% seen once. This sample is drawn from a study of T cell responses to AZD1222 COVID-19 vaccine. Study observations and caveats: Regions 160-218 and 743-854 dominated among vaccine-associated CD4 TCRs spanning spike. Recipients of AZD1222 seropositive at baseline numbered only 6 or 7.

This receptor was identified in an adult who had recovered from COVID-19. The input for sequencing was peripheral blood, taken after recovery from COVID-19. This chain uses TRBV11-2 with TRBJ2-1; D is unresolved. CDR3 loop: CASSLDSPEQFF. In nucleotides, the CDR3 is TGTGCCAGCAGCTTAGATAGCCCTGAGCAGTTCTTC.